The clone carrying this T cell receptor (beta chain) was found a few times. Its matching antigen is unknown. This CDR3 spans 14 amino acids. Trimming shortened V by 3 bases and J by 0 bases, and 9 bases separated the two germline ends. In germline, CDR1 is MGHDK, CDR2 SYGVNS. This record belongs to a study of CD8 T cells in ankylosing spondylitis. Study-level results: In ankylosing spondylitis blood, a motif of roughly 8 highly homologous TCR beta variants appeared characteristic.

In making TCR beta libraries, quantitative 5'-RACE with molecular barcodes was used. MiXCR, applied by TCRdb to the 5' RACE reads, yields one record per CDR3 protein. The data hold hundreds of thousands of distinct CDR3 sequences, with 12% observed a single time. This chain joins TRBV25-1 and TRBJ2-7, with a weak D call TRBD1 (5 bases). The receptor comes from a male donor with ankylosing spondylitis. Sequenced material: blood, either unsorted or a sorted T cell fraction (not recorded which). The DNA of the CDR3 is TGTGCCAGCAGTGAGCTCGACAGCTCCTACGAGCAGTACTTC. Translating it yields CASSELDSSYEQYF.